Listed below are T cell receptor beta chains from one sample, sequenced in a study of PD-L1 blockade in urothelial cancer. TCRdb's copy holds only in-frame clones and misses some; the assay was immunoSEQ multiplex PCR. The sample records 38,000 or so clones, more than 70% being singletons. The input for sequencing was PBMCs, taken around atezolizumab (anti-PD-L1) treatment. These receptor sequences come from a man in his 60s with urothelial cancer. CDR3s include the opening cysteine and the closing phenylalanine or tryptophan. D genes are given only for firm matches. A row's size may be missing; if present it is once, few, many or a size class.

-	TRBV5-6	TRBJ1-2	-	TGTGCCAGCAGTCCGGCTAACTATGGCTACACCTTC	CASSPANYGYTF
once	TRBV5-4	TRBJ1-1	TRBD1	TGTGCCAGCAGCCAAAGGGCAGGGGGGAACACTGAAGCTTTCTTT	CASSQRAGGNTEAFF
-	TRBV5-4	TRBJ1-2	TRBD1	TGTGCCAGCAGTACCGGGACAGGGTCCTATGGCTACACCTTC	CASSTGTGSYGYTF
-	TRBV29-1	TRBJ2-3	-	TGCAGCGTTGAGAGGAGGTCGCGGGGCACAGATACGCAGTATTTT	CSVERRSRGTDTQYF
-	TRBV11-2	TRBJ2-7	-	TGTGCCAGCAGCTTAGTTGGGGGGAGGTATGACGAGCAGTACTTC	CASSLVGGRYDEQYF
-	TRBV11-1	TRBJ2-2	-	TGTGCCAGCAGCTTGGGTAGGGGAAGAAACACCGGGGAGCTGTTTTTT	CASSLGRGRNTGELFF
-	TRBV28	TRBJ1-5	-	TGTGCCAGCAGTCAACAGGGAGGCAATCAGCCCCAGCATTTT	CASSQQGGNQPQHF
-	TRBV7-8	TRBJ2-5	-	TGTGCCAGCAGCCGGACTGGGAAAGAGACCCAGTACTTC	CASSRTGKETQYF
-	TRBV28	TRBJ1-5	-	TGTGCCAGCAAGGACAGACTTCAGCCCCAGCATTTT	CASKDRLQPQHF
-	TRBV30	TRBJ2-5	-	TGTGCCTGGAGTGTCACGCGGGCGGAGACCCAGTACTTC	CAWSVTRAETQYF
-	TRBV21-1	TRBJ2-7	-	TGTGCCAGCAGCCGCACCGGAGGCAGAAACTCCTACGAGCAGTACTTC	CASSRTGGRNSYEQYF
once	TRBV18	TRBJ2-7	TRBD2	TGTGCCAGCTCACCAACCGGGACTAGCTCACTGGGCGAGCAGTACTTC	CASSPTGTSSLGEQYF
-	TRBV27	TRBJ2-1	TRBD2	TGTGCCAGCAGTCCTCTTCGCGGGAGGGGTAATGAGCAGTTCTTC	CASSPLRGRGNEQFF
-	TRBV29-1	TRBJ2-1	TRBD2	TGCAGCACTGGACTAGCGGGAGGATTCTACAATGAGCAGTTCTTC	CSTGLAGGFYNEQFF
-	TRBV29-1	TRBJ2-1	-	TGCAGCGTTGTAGAGGCCCTCAATGAGCAGTTCTTC	CSVVEALNEQFF
-	TRBV29-1	TRBJ2-2	TRBD2	TGCAGCGTCTACGGGGGGGAGGACACCGGGGAGCTGTTTTTT	CSVYGGEDTGELFF
-	TRBV28	TRBJ1-1	-	TGTGCCAGCAGCCCGGACAGTAGGCTGGCTTTCTTT	CASSPDSRLAFF
-	TRBV18	TRBJ2-1	TRBD1	TGTGCCAGCTCACCTCCGGGACAGGGGATCTACAATGAGCAGTTCTTC	CASSPPGQGIYNEQFF
once	TRBV9	TRBJ2-1	TRBD2	TGTGCCAGCAGCATCCGCGCGGCTGCGGGAGGTTCTAATGAGCAGTTCTTC	CASSIRAAAGGSNEQFF
-	TRBV30	TRBJ2-1	-	TGTGCCTGGAGTGTACGGACTATGTCCAATGAGCAGTTCTTC	CAWSVRTMSNEQFF
-	TRBV19	TRBJ1-1	-	TGTGCCAGTAGTATGGCCGGCCAGGTGAACACTGAAGCTTTCTTT	CASSMAGQVNTEAFF
-	TRBV7-9	TRBJ1-1	TRBD1	TGTGCCAGCAGCGTACCCGGGACAGTCAACACTGAAGCTTTCTTT	CASSVPGTVNTEAFF
few	TRBV2	TRBJ2-4	TRBD1	TGTGCCAGCAGTGCTGACAGGGACGGCATTCAGTACTTC	CASSADRDGIQYF
-	TRBV19	TRBJ1-1	TRBD1	TGTGCCAGTAGTATGGGGACAGTAGGTTCGCCTGAAGCTTTCTTT	CASSMGTVGSPEAFF
-	TRBV2	TRBJ2-5	-	TGTGCCACCAACAGGGAGGGGGAACAAGAGACCCAGTACTTC	CATNREGEQETQYF
-	TRBV5-4	TRBJ1-4	TRBD1	TGTGCCAGCACCACAGGGGGCACTAATGAAAAACTGTTTTTT	CASTTGGTNEKLFF
-	TRBV28	TRBJ1-2	-	TGTGCCAGCAGTTTACAGACCCGGGGGGCTGGCTACACCTTC	CASSLQTRGAGYTF
-	TRBV30	TRBJ2-1	TRBD1	TGTGCCTGGAGTGTAAGGGACAGACGAATTCATGAGCAGTTCTTC	CAWSVRDRRIHEQFF
once	TRBV19	TRBJ2-1	TRBD1	TGTGCCAGTAGGCTGGACAGGAGCTCCTACAATGAGCAGTTCTTC	CASRLDRSSYNEQFF
once	TRBV18	TRBJ2-7	TRBD1	TGTGCCAGCTCACGCGACAGGGGTGGCGAGCAGTACTTC	CASSRDRGGEQYF
-	TRBV28	TRBJ1-5	-	TGTGCCAGCAGCCGTAGCTATCAGCCCCAGCATTTT	CASSRSYQPQHF
-	TRBV19	TRBJ1-1	-	TGTGCCACTAAGGACAGAATCAACACTGAAGCTTTCTTT	CATKDRINTEAFF
-	TRBV5-1	TRBJ1-5	TRBD1	TGCGCCAGCAGCTTAGGGACAGGGAGCAATCAGCCCCAGCATTTT	CASSLGTGSNQPQHF
-	TRBV4-1	TRBJ2-1	TRBD1	TGCGCCAGCAGCCATACCGGGACAGGGGCCAATGAGCAGTTCTTC	CASSHTGTGANEQFF
-	TRBV18	TRBJ1-1	TRBD1	TGTGCCAGCTCACGCGGGACAGAGAACACTGAAGCTTTCTTT	CASSRGTENTEAFF
-	TRBV6-5	TRBJ2-7	-	TGTGCCAGCAGTTACTCGAGGGGGAGCTCCTACGAGCAGTACTTC	CASSYSRGSSYEQYF
-	TRBV7-9	TRBJ2-7	TRBD2	TGTGCCAGCAGCTTAGCTGCGGGGGGGTTCTACGAGCAGTACTTC	CASSLAAGGFYEQYF
-	TRBV6-1	TRBJ2-7	-	TGTGCCAGTAGACAGGCGAACTCCTACGAGCAGTACTTC	CASRQANSYEQYF
-	TRBV28	TRBJ2-2	-	TGTGCCAGCACACTCCTTTTGGCAGGGATAGGGGAGCTGTTTTTT	CASTLLLAGIGELFF
-	TRBV12-5	TRBJ1-1	-	TGTGCTAGTGGTTTAAAACACACACCCACTGAAGCTTTCTTT	CASGLKHTPTEAFF
-	TRBV7-2	TRBJ1-2	TRBD1	TGTGCCAGCAGCGCACAGGGGGCCTCTAACTATGGCTACACCTTC	CASSAQGASNYGYTF
few	TRBV28	TRBJ1-3	-	TGTGCCAGCAACCACAGAATTTCTGGAAACACCATATATTTT	CASNHRISGNTIYF
-	TRBV15	TRBJ1-1	-	TGTGCCACCAGCAGAGGGTACGGTGAGTCCACTGAAGCTTTCTTT	CATSRGYGESTEAFF
-	TRBV7-9	TRBJ2-1	-	TGTGCCAGCAGGCAGGGGAACAATGAGCAGTTCTTC	CASRQGNNEQFF
-	TRBV19	TRBJ2-3	-	TGTGCCAGTAGTATCCCGGCAGATACGCAGTATTTT	CASSIPADTQYF
-	TRBV7-6	TRBJ2-1	-	TGTGCCAGCAGCTCCCGGACAGGGAGGGGCGGGAGAGTAAATGAGCAGTTCTTC	CASSSRTGRGGRVNEQFF
-	TRBV5-1	TRBJ2-1	TRBD2	TGCGCCAGCAGCTTAGAAACTAGCGGTAATGAGCAGTTCTTC	CASSLETSGNEQFF
-	TRBV5-1	TRBJ2-5	-	TGCGCCAGCAGCTTGGGGAGAATCCCAGAGACCCAGTACTTC	CASSLGRIPETQYF
-	TRBV5-4	TRBJ2-5	-	TGTGCCAGCAGCTTGGCAGGGGCCGTCCAAGAGACCCAGTACTTC	CASSLAGAVQETQYF
-	TRBV27	TRBJ2-5	TRBD2	TGTGCCAGCAGTTTATCGGGACTAGCCAGAGGAGAGACCCAGTACTTC	CASSLSGLARGETQYF
-	TRBV6-5	TRBJ1-1	-	TGTGCCAGCAGCCCAACACAGATTAAGAACACTGAAGCTTTCTTT	CASSPTQIKNTEAFF
-	TRBV6-5	TRBJ1-3	-	TGTGCCAGCAGTTACGGATCTAGTGGAAACACCATATATTTT	CASSYGSSGNTIYF
-	TRBV5-6	TRBJ2-5	TRBD1	TGTGCCAGCAGCTTGGTACAGGGGGGACAAGAGACCCAGTACTTC	CASSLVQGGQETQYF
-	TRBV2	TRBJ2-5	TRBD2	TGTGCCAGCAGTGAGTCAAGCGGGAGGGCCGGTACCGGGACCCAGTACTTC	CASSESSGRAGTGTQYF
-	TRBV5-8	TRBJ2-3	TRBD2	TGTGCCAGCAGCGTAGCGGGGGTCCGCACAGATACGCAGTATTTT	CASSVAGVRTDTQYF